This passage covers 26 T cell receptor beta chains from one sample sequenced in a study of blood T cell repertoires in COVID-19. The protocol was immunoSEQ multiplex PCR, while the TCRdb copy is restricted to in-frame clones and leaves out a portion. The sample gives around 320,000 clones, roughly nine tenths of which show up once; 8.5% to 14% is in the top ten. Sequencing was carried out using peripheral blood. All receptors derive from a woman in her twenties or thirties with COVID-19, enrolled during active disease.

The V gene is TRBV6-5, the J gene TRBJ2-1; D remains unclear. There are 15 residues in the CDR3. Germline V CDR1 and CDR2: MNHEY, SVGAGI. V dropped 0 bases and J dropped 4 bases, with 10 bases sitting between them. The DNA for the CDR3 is TGTGCCAGCAGTTACTCGTGGGCCGTTTACAATGAGCAGTTCTTC. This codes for CASSYSWAVYNEQFF.

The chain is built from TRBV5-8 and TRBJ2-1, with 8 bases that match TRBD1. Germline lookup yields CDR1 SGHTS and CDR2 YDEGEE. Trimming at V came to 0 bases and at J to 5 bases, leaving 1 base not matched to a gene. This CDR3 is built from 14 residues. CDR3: CASSLEDRDNEQFF. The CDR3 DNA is TGTGCCAGCAGCTTGGAGGACAGGGACAATGAGCAGTTCTTC.

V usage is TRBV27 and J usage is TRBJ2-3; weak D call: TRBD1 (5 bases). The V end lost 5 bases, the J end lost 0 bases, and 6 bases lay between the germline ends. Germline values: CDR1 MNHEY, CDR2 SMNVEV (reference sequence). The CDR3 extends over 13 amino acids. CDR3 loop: CASSRQSTDTQYF. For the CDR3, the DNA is TGTGCCAGCAGTCGACAGAGCACAGATACGCAGTATTTT.

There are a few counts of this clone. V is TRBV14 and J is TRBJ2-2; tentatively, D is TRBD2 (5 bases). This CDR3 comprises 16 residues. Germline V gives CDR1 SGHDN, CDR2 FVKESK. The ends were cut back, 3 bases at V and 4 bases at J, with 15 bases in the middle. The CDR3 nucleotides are TGTGCCAGCAGCCAGTGGACCGGGGTGACCACCGGGGAGCTGTTTTTT. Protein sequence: CASSQWTGVTTGELFF.

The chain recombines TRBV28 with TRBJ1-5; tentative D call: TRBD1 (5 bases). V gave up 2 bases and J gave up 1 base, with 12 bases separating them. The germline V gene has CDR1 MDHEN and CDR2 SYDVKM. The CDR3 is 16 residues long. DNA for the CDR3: TGTGCCAGCAGTTTAAGTTGGCAGGGAAGCAATCAGCCCCAGCATTTT. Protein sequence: CASSLSWQGSNQPQHF.

The CDR3 nucleotides are TGTGCCAGCAGCATAGGACAGGCAGGCAATGAAAAACTGTTTTTT. This sequence encodes CASSIGQAGNEKLFF. J is TRBJ1-4 and V is TRBV9, with 7 bases matching TRBD1. Germline V gene lookup returns CDR1 SGDLS and CDR2 YYNGEE. The J segment lost 5 bases and the V segment lost 4 bases, leaving 8 bases of the junction unmatched. CDR3 length: 15 residues.

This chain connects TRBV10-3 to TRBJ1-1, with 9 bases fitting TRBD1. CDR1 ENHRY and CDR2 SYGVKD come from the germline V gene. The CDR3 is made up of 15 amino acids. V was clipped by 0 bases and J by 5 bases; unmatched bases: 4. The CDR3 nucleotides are TGTGCCATCAGTGAGTCGAGGACAGGGGAGACTGAAGCTTTCTTT. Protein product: CAISESRTGETEAFF.

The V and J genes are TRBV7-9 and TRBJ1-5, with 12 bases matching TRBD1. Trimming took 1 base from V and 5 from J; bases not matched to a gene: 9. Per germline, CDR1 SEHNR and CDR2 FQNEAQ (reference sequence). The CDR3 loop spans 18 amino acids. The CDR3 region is CASSLVLARDRGHQPQHF. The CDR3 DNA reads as TGTGCCAGCAGCTTAGTGCTAGCTCGGGACAGGGGGCATCAGCCCCAGCATTTT. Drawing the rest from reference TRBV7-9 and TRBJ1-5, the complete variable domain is DTGVSQNPRHKITKRGQNVTFRCDPISEHNRLYWYRQTLGQGPEFLTYFQNEAQLEKSRLLSDRFSAERPKGSFSTLEIQRTEQGDSAMYLCASSLVLARDRGHQPQHFGDGTRLSIL.

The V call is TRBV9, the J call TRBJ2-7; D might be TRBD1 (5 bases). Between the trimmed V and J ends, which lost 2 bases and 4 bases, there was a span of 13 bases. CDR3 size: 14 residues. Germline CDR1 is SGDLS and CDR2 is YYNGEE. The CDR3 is CASSVYQTDYEQYF. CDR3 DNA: TGTGCCAGCAGCGTCTACCAGACAGATTACGAGCAGTACTTC.

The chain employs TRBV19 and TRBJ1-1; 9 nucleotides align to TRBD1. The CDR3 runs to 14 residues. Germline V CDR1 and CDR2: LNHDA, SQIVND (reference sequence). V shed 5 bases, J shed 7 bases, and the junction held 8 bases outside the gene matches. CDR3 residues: CASSPWTGALEAFF. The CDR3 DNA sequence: TGTGCCAGTAGTCCTTGGACAGGGGCACTTGAAGCTTTCTTT.

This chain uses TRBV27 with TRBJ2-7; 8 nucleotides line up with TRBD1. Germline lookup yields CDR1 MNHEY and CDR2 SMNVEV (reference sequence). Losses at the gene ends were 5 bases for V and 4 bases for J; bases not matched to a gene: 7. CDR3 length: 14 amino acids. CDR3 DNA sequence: TGTGCCAGCAGTCGAGGACAGGGCTGGTACGAGCAGTACTTC. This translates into CASSRGQGWYEQYF.

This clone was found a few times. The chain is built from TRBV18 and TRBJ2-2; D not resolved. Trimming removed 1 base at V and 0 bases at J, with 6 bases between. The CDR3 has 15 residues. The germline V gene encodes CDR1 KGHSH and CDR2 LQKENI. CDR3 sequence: CASSPLVANTGELFF. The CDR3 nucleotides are TGTGCCAGCTCACCACTTGTCGCGAACACCGGGGAGCTGTTTTTT.

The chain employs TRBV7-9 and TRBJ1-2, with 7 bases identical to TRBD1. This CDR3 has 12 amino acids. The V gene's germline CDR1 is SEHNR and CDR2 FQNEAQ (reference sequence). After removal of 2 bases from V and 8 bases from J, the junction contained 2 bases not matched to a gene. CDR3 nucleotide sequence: TGTGCCAGCAGCTTACAGGGGGGAGGCTACACCTTC. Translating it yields CASSLQGGGYTF.

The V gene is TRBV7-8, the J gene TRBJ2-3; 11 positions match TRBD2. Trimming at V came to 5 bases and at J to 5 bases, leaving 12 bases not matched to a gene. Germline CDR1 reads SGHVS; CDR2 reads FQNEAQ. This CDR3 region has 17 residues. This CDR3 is CASSQPIAGGPGDTQYF. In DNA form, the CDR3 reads TGTGCCAGCAGCCAGCCCATAGCGGGGGGGCCGGGAGATACGCAGTATTTT. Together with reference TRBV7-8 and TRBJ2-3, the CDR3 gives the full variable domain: GAGVSQSPRYKVAKRGQDVALRCDPISGHVSLFWYQQALGQGPEFLTYFQNEAQLDKSGLPSDRFFAERPEGSVSTLKIQRTQQEDSAVYLCASSQPIAGGPGDTQYFGPGTRLTVL.

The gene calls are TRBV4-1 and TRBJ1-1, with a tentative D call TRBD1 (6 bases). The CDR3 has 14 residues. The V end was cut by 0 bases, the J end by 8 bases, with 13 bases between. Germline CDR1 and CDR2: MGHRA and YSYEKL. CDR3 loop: CASSQERTDPEAFF. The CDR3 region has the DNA TGCGCCAGCAGCCAAGAGAGGACAGACCCCGAAGCTTTCTTT.

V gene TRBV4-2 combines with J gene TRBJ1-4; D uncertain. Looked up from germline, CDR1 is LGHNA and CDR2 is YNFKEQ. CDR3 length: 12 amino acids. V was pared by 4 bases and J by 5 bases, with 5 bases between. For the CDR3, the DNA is TGTGCCAGCAGCCGCGGGAATGAAAAACTGTTTTTT. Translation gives CASSRGNEKLFF.

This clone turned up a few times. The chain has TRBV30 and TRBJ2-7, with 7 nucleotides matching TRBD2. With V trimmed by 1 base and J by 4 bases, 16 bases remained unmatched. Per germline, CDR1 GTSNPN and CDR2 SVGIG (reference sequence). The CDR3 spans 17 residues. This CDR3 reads CAWSGWGGGGGFYEQYF. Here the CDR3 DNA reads TGTGCCTGGAGTGGATGGGGGGGAGGAGGAGGATTTTACGAGCAGTACTTC.

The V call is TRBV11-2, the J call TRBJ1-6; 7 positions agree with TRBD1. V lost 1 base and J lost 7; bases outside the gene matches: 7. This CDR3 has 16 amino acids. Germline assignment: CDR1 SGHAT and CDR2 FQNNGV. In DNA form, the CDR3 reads TGTGCCAGCAGCTTAGGACCAGGGGGTACCAATTCACCCCTCCACTTT. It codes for CASSLGPGGTNSPLHF.

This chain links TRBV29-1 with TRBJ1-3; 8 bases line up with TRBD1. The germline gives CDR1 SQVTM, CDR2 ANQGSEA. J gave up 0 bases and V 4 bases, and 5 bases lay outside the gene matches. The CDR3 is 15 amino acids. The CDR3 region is CSVGGQGNSGNTIYF. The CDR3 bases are TGCAGCGTTGGAGGACAGGGAAACTCTGGAAACACCATATATTTT.

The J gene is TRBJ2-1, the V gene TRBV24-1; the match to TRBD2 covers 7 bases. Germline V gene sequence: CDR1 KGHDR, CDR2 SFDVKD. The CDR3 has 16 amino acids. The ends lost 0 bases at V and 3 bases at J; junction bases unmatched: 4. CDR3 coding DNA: TGTGCCACCAGTGATTTGACGGGGGGAATCTACAATGAGCAGTTCTTC. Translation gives CATSDLTGGIYNEQFF.

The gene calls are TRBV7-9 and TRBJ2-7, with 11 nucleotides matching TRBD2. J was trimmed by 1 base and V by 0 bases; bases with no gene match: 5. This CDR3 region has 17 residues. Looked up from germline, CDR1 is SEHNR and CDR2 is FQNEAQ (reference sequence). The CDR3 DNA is TGTGCCAGCAGCTTAGCGCACGCTAGCGGGGGGTCCTACGAGCAGTACTTC. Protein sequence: CASSLAHASGGSYEQYF.

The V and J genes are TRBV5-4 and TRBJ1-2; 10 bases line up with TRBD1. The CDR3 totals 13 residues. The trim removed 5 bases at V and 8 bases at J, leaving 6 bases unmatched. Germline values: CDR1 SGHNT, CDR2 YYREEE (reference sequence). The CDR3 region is CASRSTGGNGYTF. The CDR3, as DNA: TGTGCCAGCAGATCGACAGGGGGCAACGGCTACACCTTC.

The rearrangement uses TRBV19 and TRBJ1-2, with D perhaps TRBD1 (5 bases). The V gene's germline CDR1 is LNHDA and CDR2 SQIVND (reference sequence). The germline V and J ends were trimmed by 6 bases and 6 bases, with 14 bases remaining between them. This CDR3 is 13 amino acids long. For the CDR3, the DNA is TGTGCCAGTAGGCGGGACCGGTTGCATGGCTACACCTTC. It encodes CASRRDRLHGYTF.

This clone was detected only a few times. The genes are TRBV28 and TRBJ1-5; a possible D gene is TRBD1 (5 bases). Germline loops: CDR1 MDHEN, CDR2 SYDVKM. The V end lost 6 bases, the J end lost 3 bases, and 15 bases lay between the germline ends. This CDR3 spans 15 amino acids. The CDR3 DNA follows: TGTGCCAGCAGATTTCGACAGAGGTCCAATCAGCCCCAGCATTTT. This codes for CASRFRQRSNQPQHF.

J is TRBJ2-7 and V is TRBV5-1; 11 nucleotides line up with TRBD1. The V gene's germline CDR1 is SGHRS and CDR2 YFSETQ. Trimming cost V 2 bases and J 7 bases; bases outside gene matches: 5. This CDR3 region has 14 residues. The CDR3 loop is CASSFGTGGLEQYF. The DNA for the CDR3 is TGCGCCAGCAGCTTCGGGACAGGGGGACTAGAGCAGTACTTC.

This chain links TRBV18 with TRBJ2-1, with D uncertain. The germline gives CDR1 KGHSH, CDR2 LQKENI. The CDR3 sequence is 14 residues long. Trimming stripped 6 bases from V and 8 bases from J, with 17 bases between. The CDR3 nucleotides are TGTGCCAGCTCCCGAGTTCCTCCTTACGATGAGCAGTTCTTC. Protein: CASSRVPPYDEQFF.